This TCR beta chain was documented in a study of T cells in Graves' hyperthyroidism and ophthalmopathy. A lack of ophthalmopathy progression within 18 months defined stable Graves' hyperthyroidism. The authors obtained PBMCs from more than 9.5 ml of fresh peripheral blood. TCR beta CDR3 regions were amplified from RNA transcripts. When the TCR CDR3 underwent first-round RT-PCR, the HTBI primer set was used. TCRdb processed the multiplex PCR reads anew with MiXCR; each CDR3 protein has one entry. This table holds about 840,000 distinct CDR3 sequences, approximately 40% found once. CDR1 ENHRY and CDR2 SYGVKD come from the germline V gene. With 7 bases removed from V and 8 bases from J, the gap between germline ends came to 8 bases. CDR3 length: 11 residues. Overall study results and limits: Blood shared most expanded thyroid clonotypes above 0.001.

In the case of this clonotype: What it recognizes is unknown.

The V call is TRBV10-3, the J call TRBJ2-2, with D perhaps given as TRBD1 or TRBD2 (5 bases each). The sequencing input was blood. This TCR derives from a man aged 18 to 35 with Graves' hyperthyroidism. CDR3 nucleotides: TGTGCCATCAAGAGGGGTGGGGAGCTGTTTTTT. It encodes CAIKRGGELFF.